Sequencing of this T cell receptor beta chain was carried out in a study of T cell responses to AZD1222 COVID-19 vaccine. Germline V gene data show CDR1 as MGHRA and CDR2 as YSYEKL. This CDR3 contains 14 residues. V was trimmed by 1 base and J by 3 bases, leaving 10 bases between them. Repertoires were generated with immunoSEQ multiplex PCR, while TCRdb's copy carries only in-frame clones and drops some. The table has over 150,000 clones, 88% seen once. This TCR was sampled from an adult who received the AZD1222 COVID-19 vaccine. This sample comprised peripheral blood, obtained 28 days after the second AZD1222 dose. The V and J genes are TRBV4-1 and TRBJ2-7; D gene unclear. The CDR3: CASSQANGYYEQYF. The CDR3 DNA follows: TGCGCCAGCAGCCAAGCTAACGGGTACTACGAGCAGTACTTC.